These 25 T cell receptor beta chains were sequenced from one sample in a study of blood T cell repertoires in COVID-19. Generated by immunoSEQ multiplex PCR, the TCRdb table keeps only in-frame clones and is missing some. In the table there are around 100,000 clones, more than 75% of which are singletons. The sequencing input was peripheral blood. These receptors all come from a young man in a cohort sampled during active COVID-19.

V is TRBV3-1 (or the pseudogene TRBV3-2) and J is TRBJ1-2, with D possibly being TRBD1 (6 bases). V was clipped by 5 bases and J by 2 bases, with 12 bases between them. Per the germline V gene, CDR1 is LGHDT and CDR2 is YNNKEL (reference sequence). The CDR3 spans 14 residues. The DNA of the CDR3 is TGTGCCAGCAGCACTCTAACAGGGAACTATGGCTACACCTTC. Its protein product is CASSTLTGNYGYTF.

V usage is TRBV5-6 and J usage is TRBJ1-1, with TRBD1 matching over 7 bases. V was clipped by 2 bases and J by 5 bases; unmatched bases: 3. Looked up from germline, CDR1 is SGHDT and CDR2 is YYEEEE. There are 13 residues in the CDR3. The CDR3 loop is CASSFPTGTEAFF. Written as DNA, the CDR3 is TGTGCCAGCAGCTTCCCGACAGGGACTGAAGCTTTCTTT. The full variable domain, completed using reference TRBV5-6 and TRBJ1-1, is DAGVTQSPTHLIKTRGQQVTLRCSPKSGHDTVSWYQQALGQGPQFIFQYYEEEERQRGNFPDRFSGHQFPNYSSELNVNALLLGDSALYLCASSFPTGTEAFFGQGTRLTVV.

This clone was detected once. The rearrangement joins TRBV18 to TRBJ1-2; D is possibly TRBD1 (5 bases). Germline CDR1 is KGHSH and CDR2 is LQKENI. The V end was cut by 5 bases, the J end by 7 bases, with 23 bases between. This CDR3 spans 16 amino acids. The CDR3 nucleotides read TGTGCCAGCTCAGAGCTGCCAGGGCAAAATGGTGGTGGCTACACCTTC. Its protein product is CASSELPGQNGGGYTF.

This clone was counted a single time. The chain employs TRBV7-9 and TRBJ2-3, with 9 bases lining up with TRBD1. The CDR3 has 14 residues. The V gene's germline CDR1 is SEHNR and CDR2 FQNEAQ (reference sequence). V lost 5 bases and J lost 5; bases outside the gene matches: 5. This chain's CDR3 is CASSQQGAGDTQYF. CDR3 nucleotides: TGTGCCAGCAGCCAACAGGGGGCAGGAGATACGCAGTATTTT.

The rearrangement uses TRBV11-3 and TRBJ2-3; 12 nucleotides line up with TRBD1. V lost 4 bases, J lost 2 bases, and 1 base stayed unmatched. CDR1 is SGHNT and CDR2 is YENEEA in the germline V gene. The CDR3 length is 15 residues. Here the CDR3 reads CASSSGQGATDTQYF. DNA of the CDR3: TGTGCCAGCAGCTCGGGACAGGGGGCCACAGATACGCAGTATTTT.

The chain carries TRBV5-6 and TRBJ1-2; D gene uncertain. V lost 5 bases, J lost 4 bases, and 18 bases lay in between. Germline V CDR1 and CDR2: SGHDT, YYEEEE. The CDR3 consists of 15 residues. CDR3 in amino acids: CASRGGKQKIYGYTF. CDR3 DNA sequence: TGTGCCAGCAGGGGAGGAAAGCAGAAAATCTATGGCTACACCTTC.

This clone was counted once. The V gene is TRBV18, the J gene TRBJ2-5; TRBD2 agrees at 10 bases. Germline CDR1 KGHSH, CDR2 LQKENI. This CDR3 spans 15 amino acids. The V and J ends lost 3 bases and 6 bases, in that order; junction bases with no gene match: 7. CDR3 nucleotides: TGTGCCAGCTCACCGCCCGGGACTAGCGTTCAGACCCAGTACTTC. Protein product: CASSPPGTSVQTQYF.

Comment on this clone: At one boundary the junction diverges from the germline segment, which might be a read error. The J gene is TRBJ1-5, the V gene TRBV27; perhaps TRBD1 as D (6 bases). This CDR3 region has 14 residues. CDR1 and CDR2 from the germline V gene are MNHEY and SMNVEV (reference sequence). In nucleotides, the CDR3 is TGTGCCAGCAGTCCACAGGGTAGCTATCAGCCCCAGCATTTT. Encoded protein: CASSPQGSYQPQHF.

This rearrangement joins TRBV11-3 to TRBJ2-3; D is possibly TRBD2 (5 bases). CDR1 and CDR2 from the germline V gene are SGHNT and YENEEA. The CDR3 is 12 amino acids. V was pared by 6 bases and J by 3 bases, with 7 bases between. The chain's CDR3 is CASRGATDTQYF. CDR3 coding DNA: TGTGCCAGCAGGGGAGCGACAGATACGCAGTATTTT. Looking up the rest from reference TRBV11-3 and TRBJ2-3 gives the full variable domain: EAGVVQSPRYKIIEKKQPVAFWCNPISGHNTLYWYLQNLGQGPELLIRYENEEAVDDSQLPKDRFSAERLKGVDSTLKIQPAELGDSAVYLCASRGATDTQYFGPGTRLTVL.

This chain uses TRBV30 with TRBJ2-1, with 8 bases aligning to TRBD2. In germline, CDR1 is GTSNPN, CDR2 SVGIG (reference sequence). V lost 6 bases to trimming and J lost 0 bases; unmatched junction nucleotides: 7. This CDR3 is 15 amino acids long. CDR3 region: CACTSGSSSYNEQFF. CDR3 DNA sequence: TGTGCCTGTACTAGCGGCTCGAGCTCCTACAATGAGCAGTTCTTC.

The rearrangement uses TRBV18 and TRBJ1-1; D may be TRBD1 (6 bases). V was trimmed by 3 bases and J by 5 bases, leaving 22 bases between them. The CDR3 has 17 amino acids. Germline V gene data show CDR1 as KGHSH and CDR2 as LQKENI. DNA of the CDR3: TGTGCCAGCTCACCGGAAACAGGGATTGAGGGCTTGACTGAAGCTTTCTTT. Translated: CASSPETGIEGLTEAFF.

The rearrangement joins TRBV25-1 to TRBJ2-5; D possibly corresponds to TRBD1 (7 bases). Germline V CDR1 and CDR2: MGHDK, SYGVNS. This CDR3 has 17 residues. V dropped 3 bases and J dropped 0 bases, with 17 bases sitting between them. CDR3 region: CASSDRGTAWYQETQYF. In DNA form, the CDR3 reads TGTGCCAGCAGTGACCGCGGGACAGCATGGTACCAAGAGACCCAGTACTTC.

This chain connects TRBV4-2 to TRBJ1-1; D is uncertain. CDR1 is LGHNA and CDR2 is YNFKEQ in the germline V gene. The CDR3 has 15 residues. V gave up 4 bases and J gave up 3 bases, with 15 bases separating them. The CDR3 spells CASSLSLSDDTEAFF. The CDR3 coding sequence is TGTGCCAGCAGCCTTTCATTATCAGATGACACTGAAGCTTTCTTT.

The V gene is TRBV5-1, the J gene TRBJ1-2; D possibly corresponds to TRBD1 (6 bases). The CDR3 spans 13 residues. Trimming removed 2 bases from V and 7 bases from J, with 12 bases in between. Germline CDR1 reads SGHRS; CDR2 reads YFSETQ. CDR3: CASSFEGEGGYTF. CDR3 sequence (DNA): TGCGCCAGCAGCTTCGAGGGGGAGGGTGGCTACACCTTC. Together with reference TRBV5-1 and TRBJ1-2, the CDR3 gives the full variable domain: KAGVTQTPRYLIKTRGQQVTLSCSPISGHRSVSWYQQTPGQGLQFLFEYFSETQRNKGNFPGRFSGRQFSNSRSEMNVSTLELGDSALYLCASSFEGEGGYTFGSGTRLTVV.

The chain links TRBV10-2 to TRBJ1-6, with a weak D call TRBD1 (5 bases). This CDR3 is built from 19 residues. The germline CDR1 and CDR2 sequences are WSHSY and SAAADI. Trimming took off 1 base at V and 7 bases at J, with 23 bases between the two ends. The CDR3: CASSEWGRVIGVGNSPLHF. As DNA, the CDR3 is TGCGCCAGCAGTGAGTGGGGCAGGGTAATTGGGGTAGGCAATTCACCCCTCCACTTT.

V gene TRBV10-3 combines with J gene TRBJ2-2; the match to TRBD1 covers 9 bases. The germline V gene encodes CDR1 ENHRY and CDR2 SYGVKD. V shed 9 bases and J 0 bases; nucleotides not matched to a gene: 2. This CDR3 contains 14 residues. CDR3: CAIQGAANTGELFF. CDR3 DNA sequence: TGTGCCATACAGGGGGCGGCGAACACCGGGGAGCTGTTTTTT.

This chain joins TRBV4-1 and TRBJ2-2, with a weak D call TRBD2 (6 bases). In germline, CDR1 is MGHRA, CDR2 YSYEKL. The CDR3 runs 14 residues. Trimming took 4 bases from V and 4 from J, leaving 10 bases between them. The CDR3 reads CASSREEVTGELFF. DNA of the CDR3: TGCGCCAGCAGCCGGGAGGAGGTCACCGGGGAGCTGTTTTTT.

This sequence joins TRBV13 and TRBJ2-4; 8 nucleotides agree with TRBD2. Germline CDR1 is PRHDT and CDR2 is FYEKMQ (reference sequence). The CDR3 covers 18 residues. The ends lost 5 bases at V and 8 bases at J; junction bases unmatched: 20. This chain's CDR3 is CASSPQILSGGVSDIQYF. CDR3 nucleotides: TGTGCCAGCAGCCCCCAGATACTCAGCGGGGGTGTTTCGGACATTCAGTACTTC.

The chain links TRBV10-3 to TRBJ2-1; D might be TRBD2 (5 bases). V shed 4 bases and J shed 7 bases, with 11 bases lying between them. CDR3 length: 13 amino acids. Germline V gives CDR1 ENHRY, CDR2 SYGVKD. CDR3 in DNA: TGTGCCATCAGTGGTGGGGAGTGGAATGAGCAGTTCTTC. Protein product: CAISGGEWNEQFF.

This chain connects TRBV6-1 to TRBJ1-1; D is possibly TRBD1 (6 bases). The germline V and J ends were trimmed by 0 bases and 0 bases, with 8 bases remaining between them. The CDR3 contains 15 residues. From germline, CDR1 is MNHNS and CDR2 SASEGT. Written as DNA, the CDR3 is TGTGCCAGCAGTGAAGCCACAGGGATGAACACTGAAGCTTTCTTT. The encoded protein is CASSEATGMNTEAFF.

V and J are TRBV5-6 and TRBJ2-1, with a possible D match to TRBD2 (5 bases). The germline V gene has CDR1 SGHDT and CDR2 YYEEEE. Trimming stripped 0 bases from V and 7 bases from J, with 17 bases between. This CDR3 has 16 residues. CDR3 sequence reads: CASSLVVSSSGNEQFF. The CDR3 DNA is TGTGCCAGCAGCTTGGTGGTGTCTAGCTCGGGGAATGAGCAGTTCTTC. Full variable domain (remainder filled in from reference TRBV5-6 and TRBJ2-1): DAGVTQSPTHLIKTRGQQVTLRCSPKSGHDTVSWYQQALGQGPQFIFQYYEEEERQRGNFPDRFSGHQFPNYSSELNVNALLLGDSALYLCASSLVVSSSGNEQFFGPGTRLTVL.

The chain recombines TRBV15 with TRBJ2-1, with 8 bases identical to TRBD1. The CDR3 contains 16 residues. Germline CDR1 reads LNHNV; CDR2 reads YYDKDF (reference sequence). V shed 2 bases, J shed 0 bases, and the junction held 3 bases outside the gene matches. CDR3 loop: CATSRPTGGSYNEQFF. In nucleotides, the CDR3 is TGTGCCACCAGCAGACCCACAGGGGGCTCCTACAATGAGCAGTTCTTC.

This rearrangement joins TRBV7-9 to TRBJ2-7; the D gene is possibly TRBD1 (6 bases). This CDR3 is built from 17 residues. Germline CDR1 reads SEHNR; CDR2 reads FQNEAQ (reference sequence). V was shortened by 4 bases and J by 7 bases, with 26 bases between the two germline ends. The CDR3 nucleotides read TGTGCCAGCAGCTCACCTAGGCAGGGGTCCGTATTGGGGGAGCAGTACTTC. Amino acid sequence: CASSSPRQGSVLGEQYF.

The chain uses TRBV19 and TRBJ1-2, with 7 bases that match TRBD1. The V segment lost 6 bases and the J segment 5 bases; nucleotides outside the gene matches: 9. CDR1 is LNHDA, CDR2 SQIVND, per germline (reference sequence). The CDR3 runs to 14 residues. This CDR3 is CASRNRDSRYGYTF. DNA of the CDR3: TGTGCCAGTAGGAACCGGGACAGCAGATATGGCTACACCTTC.

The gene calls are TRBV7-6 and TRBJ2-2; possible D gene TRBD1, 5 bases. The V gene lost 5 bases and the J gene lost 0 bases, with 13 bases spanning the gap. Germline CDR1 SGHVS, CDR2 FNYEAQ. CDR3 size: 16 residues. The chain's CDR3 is CASSVRQSANTGELFF. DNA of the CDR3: TGTGCCAGCAGCGTCCGACAGAGCGCGAACACCGGGGAGCTGTTTTTT.